The clone carrying this TCR beta chain was found a few times. What it binds is unknown. This record comes from a study of human T cells and chemical hapten exposure. For the study at large: The study enrolled mostly female patients with alopecia areata, totalis or universalis.

From the RACE reads, TCRdb called clonotypes with MiXCR, one entry per CDR3 protein. Of around 74,000 distinct CDR3 sequences detected, approximately 32% appear once; the ten largest clones hold roughly 9.8%. Regarding time point: patch test 1, 2 weeks after DPC sensitization. Treatment indicated: therapeutic diphenylcyclopropenone sensitization with weekly scalp DPC. Findings of the study overall: Significantly more large CDR3 similarity clusters arose among expanded TCRs than among controls. Donors in the study had alopecia, meaning their immune response may differ from healthy people's.

Sequenced here: whole blood, sampled in connection with sensitization to the hapten diphenylcyclopropenone (DPC). This clonotype originated in a middle-aged man with alopecia areata. Some clones in this sample may be carry-over from other donors' samples.

The CDR3 coding sequence is TGTGCCAGCAGTTTTAGTCCATTGGTGCGTGAGCAGTACTTC. Translating it yields CASSFSPLVREQYF. This rearrangement joins TRBV12-3 or TRBV12-4 to TRBJ2-7; no reliable D call. The V gene lost 3 bases and the J gene lost 7 bases, with 16 bases spanning the gap. The CDR3 has 14 residues.